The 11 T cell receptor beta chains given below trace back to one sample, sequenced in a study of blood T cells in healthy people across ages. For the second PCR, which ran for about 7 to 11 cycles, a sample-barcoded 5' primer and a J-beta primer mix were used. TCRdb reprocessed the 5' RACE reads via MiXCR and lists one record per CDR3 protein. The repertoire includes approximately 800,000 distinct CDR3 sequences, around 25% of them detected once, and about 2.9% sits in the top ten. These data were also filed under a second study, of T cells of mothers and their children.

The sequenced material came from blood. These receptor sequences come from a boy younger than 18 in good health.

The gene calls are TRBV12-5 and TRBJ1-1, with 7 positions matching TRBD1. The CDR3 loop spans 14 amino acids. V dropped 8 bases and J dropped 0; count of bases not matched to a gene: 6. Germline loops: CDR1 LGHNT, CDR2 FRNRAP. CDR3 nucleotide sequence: TGTGCTAGTAGAGGGGGCACGGTGAACACTGAAGCTTTCTTT. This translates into CASRGGTVNTEAFF.

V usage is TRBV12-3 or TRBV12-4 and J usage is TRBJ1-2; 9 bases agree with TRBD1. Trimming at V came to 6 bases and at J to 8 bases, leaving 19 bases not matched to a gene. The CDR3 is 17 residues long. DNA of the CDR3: TGTGCCAGCAGCCCTTACCCCCGGGACAGGGCACTTTGGGGCTACACCTTC. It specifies CASSPYPRDRALWGYTF.

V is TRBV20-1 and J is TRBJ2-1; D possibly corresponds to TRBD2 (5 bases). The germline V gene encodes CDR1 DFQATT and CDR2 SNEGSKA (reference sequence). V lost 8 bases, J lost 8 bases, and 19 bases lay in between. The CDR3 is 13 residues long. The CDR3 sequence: CSTTSGSWDEQFF. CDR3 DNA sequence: TGCAGTACGACTTCGGGGAGTTGGGATGAGCAGTTCTTC.

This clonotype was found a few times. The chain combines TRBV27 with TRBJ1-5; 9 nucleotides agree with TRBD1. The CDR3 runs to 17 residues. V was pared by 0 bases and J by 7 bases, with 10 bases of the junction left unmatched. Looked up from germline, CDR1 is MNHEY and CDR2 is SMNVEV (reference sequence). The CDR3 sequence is CASSLSSRTGVTQPQHF. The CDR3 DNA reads TGTGCCAGCAGTTTATCGTCGCGGACAGGGGTCACCCAGCCCCAGCATTTT.

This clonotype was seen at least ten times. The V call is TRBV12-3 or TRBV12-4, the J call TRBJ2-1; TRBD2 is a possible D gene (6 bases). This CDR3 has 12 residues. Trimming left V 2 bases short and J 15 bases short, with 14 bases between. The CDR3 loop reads CASSLLADVRFF. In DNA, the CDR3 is TGTGCCAGCAGTTTATTAGCGGACGTCAGGTTCTTC.

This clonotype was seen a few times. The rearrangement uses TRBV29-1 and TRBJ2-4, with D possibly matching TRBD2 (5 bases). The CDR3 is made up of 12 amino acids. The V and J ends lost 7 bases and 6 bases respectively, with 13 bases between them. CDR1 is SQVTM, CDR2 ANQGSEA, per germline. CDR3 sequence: CSERSEGNIQYF. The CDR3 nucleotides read TGCAGCGAGAGGAGTGAGGGAAACATTCAGTACTTC.

The CDR3 coding sequence is TGTGCCAGCTCAGCTGACTTGGCCCAAGAGACCCAGTACTTC. Translated, it gives CASSADLAQETQYF. V usage is TRBV18 and J usage is TRBJ2-5; no clear D. Trimming removed 5 bases at V and 1 base at J, with 11 bases between. The CDR3 sequence is 14 residues long. Germline V gene sequence: CDR1 KGHSH, CDR2 LQKENI.

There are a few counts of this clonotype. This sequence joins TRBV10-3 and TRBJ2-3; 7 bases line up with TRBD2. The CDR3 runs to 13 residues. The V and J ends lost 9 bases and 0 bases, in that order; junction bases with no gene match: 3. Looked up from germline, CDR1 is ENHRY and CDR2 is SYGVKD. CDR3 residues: CAISGASTDTQYF. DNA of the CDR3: TGTGCCATAAGCGGGGCTAGCACAGATACGCAGTATTTT.

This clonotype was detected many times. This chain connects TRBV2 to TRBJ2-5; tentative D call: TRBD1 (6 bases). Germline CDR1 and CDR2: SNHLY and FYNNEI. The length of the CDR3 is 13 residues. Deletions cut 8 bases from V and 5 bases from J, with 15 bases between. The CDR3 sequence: CASAKVQGETQYF. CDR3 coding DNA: TGTGCCAGCGCCAAGGTCCAGGGGGAGACCCAGTACTTC.

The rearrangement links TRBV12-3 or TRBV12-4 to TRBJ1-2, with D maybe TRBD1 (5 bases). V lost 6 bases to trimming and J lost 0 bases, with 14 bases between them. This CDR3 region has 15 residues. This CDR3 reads CASSLGGTTNYGYTF. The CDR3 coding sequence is TGTGCCAGCAGCCTGGGGGGAACAACTAACTATGGCTACACCTTC.

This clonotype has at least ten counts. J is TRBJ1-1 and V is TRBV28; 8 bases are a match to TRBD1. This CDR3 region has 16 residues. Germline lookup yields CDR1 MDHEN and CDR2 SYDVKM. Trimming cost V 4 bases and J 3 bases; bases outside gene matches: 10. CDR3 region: CASSSLRQGMDTEAFF. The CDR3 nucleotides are TGTGCCAGCAGTTCCCTCAGACAGGGGATGGACACTGAAGCTTTCTTT.